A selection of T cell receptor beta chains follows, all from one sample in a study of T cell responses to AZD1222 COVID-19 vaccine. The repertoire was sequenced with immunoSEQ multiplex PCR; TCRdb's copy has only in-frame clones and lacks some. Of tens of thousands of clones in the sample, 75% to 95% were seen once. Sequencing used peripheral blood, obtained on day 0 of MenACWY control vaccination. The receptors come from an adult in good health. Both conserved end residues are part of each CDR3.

CDR3 protein: CASSYILAAGELFF
J gene: TRBJ2-2
V gene: TRBV6-2/TRBV6-3

CDR3 protein: CASTPTVGGPQHF
J gene: TRBJ1-5
V gene: TRBV10-1

CDR3 protein: CASSEMDKSTIYF
J gene: TRBJ1-3
V gene: TRBV6-1

CDR3 protein: CASSPGGQGRMAPLHF
J gene: TRBJ1-6
V gene: TRBV18

CDR3 protein: CACPQSGRAGKDTQYF
J gene: TRBJ2-3
V gene: TRBV30

CDR3 protein: CASSYSEYNEQFF
J gene: TRBJ2-1
V gene: TRBV6-2/TRBV6-3

CDR3 protein: CAWSDPQAAWISPLHF
J gene: TRBJ1-6
V gene: TRBV30

CDR3 protein: CASSLQREGWETQYF
J gene: TRBJ2-5
V gene: TRBV7-9

CDR3 protein: CASMSGSYNEQFF
J gene: TRBJ2-1
V gene: TRBV19

CDR3 protein: CASSPQGLEEKLFF
J gene: TRBJ1-4
V gene: TRBV6-5

CDR3 protein: CASSEVTGRNQPQHF
J gene: TRBJ1-5
V gene: TRBV19

CDR3 protein: CASSQVVGTAGNTIYF
J gene: TRBJ1-3
V gene: TRBV3-1/TRBV3-2

CDR3 protein: CASTQVGQPQHF
J gene: TRBJ1-5
V gene: TRBV27

CDR3 protein: CASSIGSGGGMNTEAFF
J gene: TRBJ1-1
V gene: TRBV19

CDR3 protein: CASSRGQGGETQYF
J gene: TRBJ2-5
V gene: TRBV6-5

CDR3 protein: CASSGSGTVTDTQYF
J gene: TRBJ2-3
V gene: TRBV9

CDR3 protein: CASSEQRVPYGYTF
J gene: TRBJ1-2
V gene: TRBV6-1

CDR3 protein: CASSIDSGRPYGYTF
J gene: TRBJ1-2
V gene: TRBV19

CDR3 protein: CASSRSLGTGYYGYTF
J gene: TRBJ1-2
V gene: TRBV7-9

CDR3 protein: CATSDLKGTSGLYQETQYF
J gene: TRBJ2-5
V gene: TRBV24-1

CDR3 protein: CASSPPVRGGEKLFF
J gene: TRBJ1-4
V gene: TRBV7-2

CDR3 protein: CASSSRQSSNEKLFF
J gene: TRBJ1-4
V gene: TRBV5-8

CDR3 protein: CASSWATNTGELFF
J gene: TRBJ2-2
V gene: TRBV11-3

CDR3 protein: CASSTWDSPDTDTQYF
J gene: TRBJ2-3
V gene: TRBV19

CDR3 protein: CSVEGTGLMKGYTF
J gene: TRBJ1-2
V gene: TRBV29-1

CDR3 protein: CASSQEGTSGTNRDTQYF
J gene: TRBJ2-3
V gene: TRBV3-1/TRBV3-2

CDR3 protein: CASSPDSVSYEQYF
J gene: TRBJ2-7
V gene: TRBV5-1

CDR3 protein: CASRAGQGYEQFF
J gene: TRBJ2-1
V gene: TRBV6-5

CDR3 protein: CASSMGAAGPGETQYF
J gene: TRBJ2-5
V gene: TRBV19

CDR3 protein: CASSNSGTSNEQYF
J gene: TRBJ2-7
V gene: TRBV19

CDR3 protein: CASSLGTGTNNEQFF
J gene: TRBJ2-1
V gene: TRBV5-4

CDR3 protein: CASLQGTEAFF
J gene: TRBJ1-1
V gene: TRBV6-4

CDR3 protein: CSAATGSPYNEQFF
J gene: TRBJ2-1
V gene: TRBV29-1

CDR3 protein: CASSQALSSPFYTF
J gene: TRBJ1-2
V gene: TRBV14

CDR3 protein: CASSSPPGGGYTEAFF
J gene: TRBJ1-1
V gene: TRBV6-5

CDR3 protein: CSASSLATLYYNEQFF
J gene: TRBJ2-1
V gene: TRBV20-1

CDR3 protein: CASSSNNQPQHF
J gene: TRBJ1-5
V gene: TRBV28

CDR3 protein: CASRRGGRAGTTYEQYF
J gene: TRBJ2-7
V gene: TRBV5-6

CDR3 protein: CASSRGQGQGYTF
J gene: TRBJ1-2
V gene: TRBV18

CDR3 protein: CASTETYQETQYF
J gene: TRBJ2-5
V gene: TRBV30

CDR3 protein: CAISESTLGGDSHTF
J gene: TRBJ1-2
V gene: TRBV10-3

CDR3 protein: CASSQAGANTEAFF
J gene: TRBJ1-1
V gene: TRBV19

CDR3 protein: CASSATGGNTIYF
J gene: TRBJ1-3
V gene: TRBV11-2

CDR3 protein: CASSRRGPDTQYF
J gene: TRBJ2-3
V gene: TRBV14

CDR3 protein: CASSLTSGSTGELFF
J gene: TRBJ2-2
V gene: TRBV27

CDR3 protein: CASRPPGTGHTEAFF
J gene: TRBJ1-1
V gene: TRBV28

CDR3 protein: CASSRGGGRVAFF
J gene: TRBJ1-1
V gene: TRBV14

CDR3 protein: CASSDSGTSGIDTGELFF
J gene: TRBJ2-2
V gene: TRBV6-4

CDR3 protein: CASSRPRLVTEAFF
J gene: TRBJ1-1
V gene: TRBV28